This T cell receptor beta chain was identified in a study of regulatory T cells in long-lasting Graves disease. Ten or more counts support this clonotype. Library construction for TCR beta used iRepertoire HTBI primers and Arm-PCR of CDR3 regions. TCRdb re-derived calls from the multiplex PCR reads in MiXCR, one entry per CDR3 protein. The table lists about 520,000 distinct CDR3 sequences, about 11% of them singletons. Germline V CDR1 and CDR2: SGHDT, YYEEEE. Trimming cost V 2 bases and J 4 bases, with 15 bases left between them. The CDR3 is 15 residues long. Time point defined: newly diagnosed GD, antithyroid drugs for less than 3 months. Researchers made the TCR library from RNA that was extracted from PBMCs. In addition, the sample was reused for a study of T cells in Graves' hyperthyroidism and ophthalmopathy.

The source of this sequence is a woman in her twenties or thirties with Graves disease. The rearrangement joins TRBV5-6 to TRBJ1-2, with D possibly matching TRBD1 (6 bases). Sequenced material: peripheral blood mononuclear cells (PBMCs), taken at new diagnosis, from a patient treated with antithyroid drugs. The CDR3 DNA reads TGTGCCAGCAGCTTTGGGGCAGGGGCTGTCTATGGCTACACCTTC. Translated, it gives CASSFGAGAVYGYTF.